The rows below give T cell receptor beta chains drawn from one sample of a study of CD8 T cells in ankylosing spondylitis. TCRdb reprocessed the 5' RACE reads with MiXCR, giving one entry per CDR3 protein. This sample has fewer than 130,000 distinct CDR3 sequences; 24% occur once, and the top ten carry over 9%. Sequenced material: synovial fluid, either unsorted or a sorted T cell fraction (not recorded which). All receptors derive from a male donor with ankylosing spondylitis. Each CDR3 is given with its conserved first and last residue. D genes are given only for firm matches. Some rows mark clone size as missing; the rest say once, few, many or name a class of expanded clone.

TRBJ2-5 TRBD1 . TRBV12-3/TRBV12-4 TGTGCCAGCAGTTTCGGGACAGGGGGCTTACTATCCCAGTACTTC CASSFGTGGLLSQYF
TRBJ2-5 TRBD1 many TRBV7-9 TGTGCCAGCAGCGCGACAGGGGCTGAGACCCAGTACTTC CASSATGAETQYF
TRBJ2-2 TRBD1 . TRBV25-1 TGTGCCAGCAGTGGGCCCGGGACAGCGAACACCGGGGAGCTGTTTTTT CASSGPGTANTGELFF
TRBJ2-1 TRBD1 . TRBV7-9 TGTGCCAGCAGCTTAATGCAGGGGGACTACAATGAGCAGTTCTTC CASSLMQGDYNEQFF
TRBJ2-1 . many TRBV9 TGTGCCAGCAGCGCCGGCCTTCAGGGCAGTAAACAACAGAGTGAGCAGTTCTTC CASSAGLQGSKQQSEQFF
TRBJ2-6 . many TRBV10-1 TGCGCCAGTGGCTCTGGGGCCAACGTCCTGACTTTC CASGSGANVLTF
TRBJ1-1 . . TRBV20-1 TGCAGTGCTATAATATTCACCCAGGGGCGAGCTGAAGCTTTCTTT CSAIIFTQGRAEAFF
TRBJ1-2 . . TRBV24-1 TGTGCCACCAGTGATTTCGGGGGCCATGGCTACACCTTC CATSDFGGHGYTF
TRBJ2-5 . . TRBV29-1 TGCAGCGTTGAAGGGGCTCGGACCCAGTACTTC CSVEGARTQYF
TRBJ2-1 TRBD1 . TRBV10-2 TGCGCCGGACGAGGGGGCGCCGAATTAGATGAGCAGTTCTTC CAGRGGAELDEQFF
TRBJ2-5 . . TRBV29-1 TGCAGCGTTGACGGGCGCCGAGAGACCCAGTACTTC CSVDGRRETQYF
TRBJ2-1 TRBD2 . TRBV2 TGTGCCAGCAGAGGAACTAGCGCAGCCTACAATGAGCAGTTCTTC CASRGTSAAYNEQFF
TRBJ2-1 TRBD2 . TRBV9 TGTGCCAGCAGCGTAGGCGGACTAGTGGGGGAAGAGCAGTTCTTC CASSVGGLVGEEQFF
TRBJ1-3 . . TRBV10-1 TGCGCCAGCAGTGGACAGAGCTCTGGAAACACCATATATTTT CASSGQSSGNTIYF
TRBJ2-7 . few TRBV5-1 TGCGCCAGCAGCTCCACGGTACAGGGGGGGTCTCCCTACGAGCAGTACTTC CASSSTVQGGSPYEQYF
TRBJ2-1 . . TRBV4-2 TGTGCCAGCAGCCCACTAGGTGACAGCTCCTACAATGAGCAGTTCTTC CASSPLGDSSYNEQFF
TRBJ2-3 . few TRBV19 TGTGCCAGTAGTATTCACCCCAACCCCGGGGATACGCAGTATTTT CASSIHPNPGDTQYF
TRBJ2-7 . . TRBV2 TGTGCCAGCAGAGACTTCGAACCCTACGAGCAGTACTTC CASRDFEPYEQYF
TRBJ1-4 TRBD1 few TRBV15 TGTGCCACCAGCAGAGCCCGGACAGGGGGTGAAAAACTGTTTTTT CATSRARTGGEKLFF